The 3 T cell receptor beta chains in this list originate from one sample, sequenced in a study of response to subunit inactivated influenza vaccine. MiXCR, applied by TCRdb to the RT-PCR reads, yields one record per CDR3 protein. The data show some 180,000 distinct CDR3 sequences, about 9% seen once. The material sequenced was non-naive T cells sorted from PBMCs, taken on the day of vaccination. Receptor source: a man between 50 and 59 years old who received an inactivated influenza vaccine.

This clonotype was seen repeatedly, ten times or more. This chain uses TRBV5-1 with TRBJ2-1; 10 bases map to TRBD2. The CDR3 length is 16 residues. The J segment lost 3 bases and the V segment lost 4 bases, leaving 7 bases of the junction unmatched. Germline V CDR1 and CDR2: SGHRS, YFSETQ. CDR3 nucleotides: TGCGCCAGCAGCAAACCCTGGACTAGCGGCTACAATGAGCAGTTCTTC. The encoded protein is CASSKPWTSGYNEQFF. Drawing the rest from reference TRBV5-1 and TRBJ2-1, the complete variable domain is KAGVTQTPRYLIKTRGQQVTLSCSPISGHRSVSWYQQTPGQGLQFLFEYFSETQRNKGNFPGRFSGRQFSNSRSEMNVSTLELGDSALYLCASSKPWTSGYNEQFFGPGTRLTVL.

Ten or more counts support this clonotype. CDR3 nucleotides: TGTGCCAGCAGGGCGAGGCGGGGCCCGAACACCGGGGAGCTGTTTTTT. Translation: CASRARRGPNTGELFF. This chain connects TRBV7-9 to TRBJ2-2; possible D gene TRBD2, 6 bases. The V and J ends lost 6 bases and 0 bases respectively, with 14 bases between them. The CDR3 covers 16 residues. Germline assignment: CDR1 SEHNR and CDR2 FQNEAQ (reference sequence). The whole variable domain, filled in from reference TRBV7-9 and TRBJ2-2, reads DTGVSQNPRHKITKRGQNVTFRCDPISEHNRLYWYRQTLGQGPEFLTYFQNEAQLEKSRLLSDRFSAERPKGSFSTLEIQRTEQGDSAMYLCASRARRGPNTGELFFGEGSRLTVL.

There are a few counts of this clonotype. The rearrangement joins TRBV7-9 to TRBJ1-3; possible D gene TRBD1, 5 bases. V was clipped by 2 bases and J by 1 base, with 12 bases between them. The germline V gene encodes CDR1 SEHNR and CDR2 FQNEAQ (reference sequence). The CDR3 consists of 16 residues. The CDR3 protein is CASSLFQGQSGNTIYF. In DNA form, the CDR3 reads TGTGCCAGCAGCTTATTTCAGGGCCAATCTGGAAACACCATATATTTT.